These 5 T cell receptor beta chains originate from one sample sequenced in a study of T cell repertoires in cytomegalovirus infection (dated by TCRdb to between 2019 and 2020). This sample was sequenced with an Illumina HiSeq 1500. TCRdb itself trimmed the public reads at Q25 with fastp, ran MiXCR and retained productive beta chains. Duplicate CDR3 protein sequences are folded into a single record with the most common DNA and genes. The sample yields 310,000 or so distinct CDR3 sequences; about 25% were counted once. Approximately 15% of the sample rests with the top ten. The source material was PBMCs. Receptor source: a human donor in good health (CMV status not recorded). Some clones in this sample may be carry-over from other donors' samples.

The chain carries TRBV20-1 and TRBJ1-1; the D is unclear. The germline CDR1 and CDR2 sequences are DFQATT and SNEGSKA (reference sequence). This CDR3 spans 14 amino acids. Trimming took off 3 bases at V and 5 bases at J, with 16 bases between the two ends. In DNA form, the CDR3 reads TGCAGTGCTAGTAGGGCTATGCTGGGAACTGAAGCTTTCTTT. Translation: CSASRAMLGTEAFF.

This chain joins TRBV28 and TRBJ1-4, with D possibly being TRBD1 (5 bases). The V gene's germline CDR1 is MDHEN and CDR2 SYDVKM. V shed 5 bases and J shed 7 bases, with 17 bases lying between them. The CDR3 has 15 residues. CDR3 protein: CASSRRTPGGEKLFF. CDR3 DNA: TGTGCCAGCAGTAGGAGGACTCCGGGGGGTGAAAAACTGTTTTTT.

The rearrangement links TRBV28 to TRBJ2-7; 11 nucleotides agree with TRBD2. V lost 7 bases, J lost 0 bases, and 5 bases stayed unmatched. CDR1 MDHEN and CDR2 SYDVKM come from the germline V gene. This CDR3 is built from 15 residues. DNA for the CDR3: TGTGCCAGCATGGAACTAGCGGGAGACTCCTACGAGCAGTACTTC. Protein: CASMELAGDSYEQYF. Using reference TRBV28 and TRBJ2-7 for the parts outside the CDR3, the full variable domain is DVKVTQSSRYLVKRTGEKVFLECVQDMDHENMFWYRQDPGLGLRLIYFSYDVKMKEKGDIPEGYSVSREKKERFSLILESASTNQTSMYLCASMELAGDSYEQYFGPGTRLTVT.

This rearrangement joins TRBV13 to TRBJ1-1, with D perhaps TRBD1 (6 bases). CDR3 length: 11 residues. Germline loops: CDR1 PRHDT, CDR2 FYEKMQ (reference sequence). V was clipped by 4 bases and J by 12 bases, with 12 bases between them. DNA for the CDR3: TGTGCCAGCAGCTGGGGGGGCACGACTTTCTTT. The encoded protein is CASSWGGTTFF.

The V call is TRBV12-3 or TRBV12-4, the J call TRBJ1-5; weak D call: TRBD1 (6 bases). CDR3 length equals 16 residues. V shed 7 bases and J shed 6 bases, with 22 bases lying between them. The CDR3 sequence: CASTPRGAPGVQPQHF. The CDR3 DNA reads as TGTGCCAGCACCCCACGGGGGGCGCCTGGAGTTCAGCCCCAGCATTTT.